The rows below give T cell receptor beta chains drawn from one sample of a study of T cells in localized non-small cell lung cancer. Profiled with immunoSEQ multiplex PCR; TCRdb holds only in-frame clones, not every one. This repertoire shows hundreds of clones, roughly 24% found once; its top ten account for about a fifth. Here the sequenced sample was normal lung tissue next to the tumor, taken before any cancer treatment. The origin of the receptors is a woman aged 40-70 years with stage II squamous cell lung carcinoma. Both conserved end residues are part of each CDR3. Fields, in order: clone size, V gene, CDR3 protein. Size is omitted from some rows. Given values are once, few, many or a class for expanded clones.

clone_size: few
v_call: TRBV19
cdr3_aa: CASTLLSGDHYGYTF

clone_size: .
v_call: TRBV11-3
cdr3_aa: CASSILRGPNGYTF

clone_size: hyperexpanded
v_call: TRBV19
cdr3_aa: CASSIVPGVLAFF

clone_size: .
v_call: TRBV5-1
cdr3_aa: CASSQGTSYTGELFF

clone_size: .
v_call: TRBV19
cdr3_aa: CASSISQRSEAFF

clone_size: .
v_call: TRBV11-3
cdr3_aa: CASSSSGPKETQYF

clone_size: once
v_call: TRBV5-1
cdr3_aa: CASSPGQGTTNYGYTF

clone_size: few
v_call: TRBV9
cdr3_aa: CASSELRPNTEAFF

clone_size: .
v_call: TRBV15
cdr3_aa: CATSQDRLGETQYF

clone_size: .
v_call: TRBV10-2
cdr3_aa: CASSEGLAGLATDTQYF

clone_size: .
v_call: TRBV18
cdr3_aa: CASSPPGGNRAEAFF

clone_size: few
v_call: TRBV6-8
cdr3_aa: CASSLGGQGNYGYTF

clone_size: .
v_call: TRBV6-8
cdr3_aa: CASSPRGPTTTNEKLFF

clone_size: .
v_call: TRBV7-5
cdr3_aa: CASSLNRGVVTEQFF

clone_size: .
v_call: TRBV6-8
cdr3_aa: CAIGSGNYEQYF

clone_size: .
v_call: TRBV11-3
cdr3_aa: CASSPRRLAGAHNEQFF

clone_size: few
v_call: TRBV28
cdr3_aa: CASRPQGSDSPLHF

clone_size: few
v_call: TRBV6-8
cdr3_aa: CASSLQGSTDTQYF

clone_size: few
v_call: TRBV11-3
cdr3_aa: CASSLGPLLDTQYF

clone_size: .
v_call: TRBV19
cdr3_aa: CASSPRTGDPYGYTF

clone_size: .
v_call: TRBV11-3
cdr3_aa: CASSLTGFSGNTIYF

clone_size: .
v_call: TRBV28
cdr3_aa: CASSLTGRGATEAFF

clone_size: .
v_call: TRBV18
cdr3_aa: CASSRDSSNEKLFF

clone_size: few
v_call: TRBV15
cdr3_aa: CATSSGGETGGVNIQYF

clone_size: few
v_call: TRBV7-6
cdr3_aa: CASSPRALATNEKLFF

clone_size: few
v_call: TRBV11-3
cdr3_aa: CASSQRGGESNEKLFF

clone_size: medium-sized
v_call: TRBV6-1
cdr3_aa: CASSEAGTNYRLYGYTF

clone_size: .
v_call: TRBV18
cdr3_aa: CASIGQGASYNEQFF

clone_size: .
v_call: TRBV19
cdr3_aa: CASSIQGSTDTQYF

clone_size: few
v_call: TRBV5-1
cdr3_aa: CASGPGHYNSPLHF

clone_size: .
v_call: TRBV28
cdr3_aa: CASSYYGVGNQPQHF

clone_size: few
v_call: TRBV6-8
cdr3_aa: CASPQRGATEAFF

clone_size: few
v_call: TRBV28
cdr3_aa: CASSSTGQGFYGYTF

clone_size: .
v_call: TRBV18
cdr3_aa: CASSHASSGGDNEQFF

clone_size: .
v_call: TRBV29-1
cdr3_aa: CSVPGRPNEKLFF

clone_size: few
v_call: TRBV19
cdr3_aa: CASSIVGTGTGELFF

clone_size: few
v_call: TRBV15
cdr3_aa: CATSRENSLINQSPLHF

clone_size: medium-sized
v_call: TRBV6-8
cdr3_aa: CASSGRNQTSGGVYNEQFF

clone_size: .
v_call: TRBV14
cdr3_aa: CASSLDRADTQYF

clone_size: few
v_call: TRBV6-8
cdr3_aa: CAINRDRNSPLHF

clone_size: .
v_call: TRBV11-3
cdr3_aa: CASSLDSGLGSHEQFF

clone_size: .
v_call: TRBV11-3
cdr3_aa: CASSPTALSGNTIYF

clone_size: .
v_call: TRBV19
cdr3_aa: CASRPQGASGQPQHF

clone_size: .
v_call: TRBV10-2
cdr3_aa: CASSATGTETQYF

clone_size: .
v_call: TRBV28
cdr3_aa: CASSSGGSNQPQHF

clone_size: large
v_call: TRBV11-3
cdr3_aa: CASTSGAYNSPLHF

clone_size: few
v_call: TRBV9
cdr3_aa: CASSEVRGTDEKLFF

clone_size: .
v_call: TRBV29-1
cdr3_aa: CSVDWGQETQYF